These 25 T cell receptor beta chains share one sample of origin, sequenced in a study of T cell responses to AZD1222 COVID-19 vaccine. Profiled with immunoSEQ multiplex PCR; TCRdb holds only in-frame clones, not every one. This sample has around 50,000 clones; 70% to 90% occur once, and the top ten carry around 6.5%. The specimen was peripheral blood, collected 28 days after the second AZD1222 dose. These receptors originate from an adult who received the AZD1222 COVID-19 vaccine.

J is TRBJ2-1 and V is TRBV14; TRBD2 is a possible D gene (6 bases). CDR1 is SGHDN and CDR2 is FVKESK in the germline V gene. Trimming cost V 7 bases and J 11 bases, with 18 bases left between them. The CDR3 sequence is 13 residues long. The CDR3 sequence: CASTTTGVYKQFF. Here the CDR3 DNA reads TGTGCCAGCACCACAACGGGAGTTTATAAGCAGTTCTTC.

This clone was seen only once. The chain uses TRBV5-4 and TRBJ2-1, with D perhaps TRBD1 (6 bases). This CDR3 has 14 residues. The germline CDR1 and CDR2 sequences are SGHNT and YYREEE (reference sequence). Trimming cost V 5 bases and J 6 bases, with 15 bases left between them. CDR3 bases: TGTGCCAGCAGTCGTGATCCGGACAGCAATGAGCAGTTCTTC. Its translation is CASSRDPDSNEQFF.

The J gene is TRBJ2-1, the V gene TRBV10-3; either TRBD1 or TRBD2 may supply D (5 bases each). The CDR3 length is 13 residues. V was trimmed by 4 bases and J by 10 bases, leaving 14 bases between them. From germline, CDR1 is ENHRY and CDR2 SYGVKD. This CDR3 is CAISAGDPGEQFF. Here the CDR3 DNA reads TGTGCCATCAGTGCTGGGGACCCCGGAGAGCAGTTCTTC.

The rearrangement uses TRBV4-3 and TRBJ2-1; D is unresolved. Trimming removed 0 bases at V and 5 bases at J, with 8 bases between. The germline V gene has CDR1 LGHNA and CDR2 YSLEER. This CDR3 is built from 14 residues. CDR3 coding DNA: TGCGCCAGCAGCCAAGATGCTAGGGACAATGAGCAGTTCTTC. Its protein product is CASSQDARDNEQFF.

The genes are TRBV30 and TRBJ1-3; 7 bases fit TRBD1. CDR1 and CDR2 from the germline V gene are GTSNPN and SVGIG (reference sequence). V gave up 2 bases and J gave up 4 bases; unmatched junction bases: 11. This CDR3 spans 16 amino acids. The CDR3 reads CAWSKGGQWVGNTIYF. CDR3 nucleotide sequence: TGTGCCTGGAGTAAAGGGGGACAGTGGGTGGGAAACACCATATATTTT.

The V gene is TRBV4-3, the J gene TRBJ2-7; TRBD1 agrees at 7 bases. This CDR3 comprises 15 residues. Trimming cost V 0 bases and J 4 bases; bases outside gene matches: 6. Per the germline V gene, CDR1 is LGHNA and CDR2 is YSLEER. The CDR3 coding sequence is TGCGCCAGCAGCCAAGACCCGGGACAGATGTACGAGCAGTACTTC. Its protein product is CASSQDPGQMYEQYF.

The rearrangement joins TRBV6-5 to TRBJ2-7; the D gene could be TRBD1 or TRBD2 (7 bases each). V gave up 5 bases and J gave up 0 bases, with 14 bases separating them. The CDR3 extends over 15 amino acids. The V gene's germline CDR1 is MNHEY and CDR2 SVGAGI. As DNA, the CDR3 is TGTGCCAGCAGTAGACAGGGAGGGTCCTCCTACGAGCAGTACTTC. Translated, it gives CASSRQGGSSYEQYF.

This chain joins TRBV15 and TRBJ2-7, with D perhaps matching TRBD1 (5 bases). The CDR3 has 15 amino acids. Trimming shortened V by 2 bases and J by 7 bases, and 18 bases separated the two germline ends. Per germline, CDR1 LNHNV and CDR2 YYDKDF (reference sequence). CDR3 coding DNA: TGTGCCACCAGCAGAACGAGACAGACCTCTGGGGAGCAGTACTTC. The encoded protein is CATSRTRQTSGEQYF.

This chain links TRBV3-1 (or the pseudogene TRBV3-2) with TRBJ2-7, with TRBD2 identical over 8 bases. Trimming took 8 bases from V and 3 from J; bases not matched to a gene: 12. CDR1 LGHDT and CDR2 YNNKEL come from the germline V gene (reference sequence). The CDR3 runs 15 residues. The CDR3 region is CASRSWSGRCYEQYF. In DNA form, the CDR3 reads TGTGCCAGCCGGTCTTGGAGCGGGAGATGCTACGAGCAGTACTTC.

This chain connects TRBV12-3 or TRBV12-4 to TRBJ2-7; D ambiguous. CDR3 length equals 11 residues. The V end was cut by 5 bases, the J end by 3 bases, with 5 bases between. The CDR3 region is CASSTDYEQYF. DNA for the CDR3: TGTGCCAGCAGTACCGACTACGAGCAGTACTTC.

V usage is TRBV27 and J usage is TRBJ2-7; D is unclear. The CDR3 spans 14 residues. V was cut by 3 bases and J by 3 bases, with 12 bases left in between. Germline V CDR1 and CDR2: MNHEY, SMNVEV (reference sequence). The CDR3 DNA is TGTGCCAGCAGTTTCCAGCCGGGTAACTACGAGCAGTACTTC. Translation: CASSFQPGNYEQYF.

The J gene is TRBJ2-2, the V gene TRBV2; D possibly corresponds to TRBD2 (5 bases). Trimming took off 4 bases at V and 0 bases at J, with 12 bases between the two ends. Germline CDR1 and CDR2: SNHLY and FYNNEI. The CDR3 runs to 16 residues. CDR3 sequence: CASSGSAHANTGELFF. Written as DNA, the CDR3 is TGTGCCAGCAGTGGTAGCGCCCACGCGAACACCGGGGAGCTGTTTTTT.

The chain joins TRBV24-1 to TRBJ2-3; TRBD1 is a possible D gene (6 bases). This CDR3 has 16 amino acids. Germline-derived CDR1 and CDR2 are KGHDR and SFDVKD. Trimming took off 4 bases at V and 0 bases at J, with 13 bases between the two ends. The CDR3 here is CATSDPGQSSTDTQYF. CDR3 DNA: TGTGCCACCAGTGACCCGGGACAATCTAGCACAGATACGCAGTATTTT.

This CDR3 is CASINQGTSYEQYF. The CDR3 region has the DNA TGTGCCAGCATTAATCAGGGGACATCCTACGAGCAGTACTTC. This chain uses TRBV28 with TRBJ2-7; tentative D call: TRBD1 (6 bases). CDR1 MDHEN and CDR2 SYDVKM come from the germline V gene. V was clipped by 7 bases and J by 1 base, with 14 bases between them. CDR3 size: 14 residues.

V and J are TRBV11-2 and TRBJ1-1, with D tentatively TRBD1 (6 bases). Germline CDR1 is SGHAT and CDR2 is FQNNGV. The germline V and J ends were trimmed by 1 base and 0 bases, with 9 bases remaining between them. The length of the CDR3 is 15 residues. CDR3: CASSLGGALNTEAFF. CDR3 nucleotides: TGTGCCAGCAGCTTAGGGGGGGCGCTGAACACTGAAGCTTTCTTT.

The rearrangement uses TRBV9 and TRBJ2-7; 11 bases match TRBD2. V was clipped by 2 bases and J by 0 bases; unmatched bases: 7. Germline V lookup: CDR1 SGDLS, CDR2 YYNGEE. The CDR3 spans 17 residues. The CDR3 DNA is TGTGCCAGCAGCGTTGGACTAGCGGGCCAAAGCTCCTACGAGCAGTACTTC. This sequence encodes CASSVGLAGQSSYEQYF.

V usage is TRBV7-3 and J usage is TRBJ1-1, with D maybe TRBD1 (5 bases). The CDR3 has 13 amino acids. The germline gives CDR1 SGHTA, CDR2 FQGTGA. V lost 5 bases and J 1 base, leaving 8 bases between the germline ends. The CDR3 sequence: CASSTQENTEAFF. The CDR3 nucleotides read TGTGCCAGCAGCACACAGGAGAACACTGAAGCTTTCTTT.

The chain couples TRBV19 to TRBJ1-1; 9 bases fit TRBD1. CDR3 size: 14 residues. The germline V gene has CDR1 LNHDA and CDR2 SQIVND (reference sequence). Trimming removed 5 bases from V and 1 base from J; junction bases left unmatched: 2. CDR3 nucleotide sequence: TGTGCCAGTAGTTTGGACAGGGGGAACACTGAAGCTTTCTTT. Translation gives CASSLDRGNTEAFF.

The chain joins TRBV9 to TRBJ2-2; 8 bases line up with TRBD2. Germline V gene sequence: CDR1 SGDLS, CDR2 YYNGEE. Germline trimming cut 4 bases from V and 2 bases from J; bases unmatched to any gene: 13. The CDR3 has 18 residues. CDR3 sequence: CASSKVGSGTLNTGELFF. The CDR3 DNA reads TGTGCCAGCAGCAAAGTGGGTAGCGGGACCTTAAACACCGGGGAGCTGTTTTTT.

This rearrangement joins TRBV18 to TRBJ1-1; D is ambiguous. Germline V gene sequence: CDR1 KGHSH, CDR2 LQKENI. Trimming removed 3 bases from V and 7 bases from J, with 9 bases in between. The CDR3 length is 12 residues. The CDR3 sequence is CASSPPSGEAFF. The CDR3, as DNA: TGTGCCAGCTCACCCCCGTCGGGTGAAGCTTTCTTT.

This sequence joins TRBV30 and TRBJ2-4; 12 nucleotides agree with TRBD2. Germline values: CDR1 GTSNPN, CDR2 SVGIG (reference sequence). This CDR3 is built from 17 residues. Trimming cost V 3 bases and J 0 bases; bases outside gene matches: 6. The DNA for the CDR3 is TGTGCCTGGAGCGGGACTAGCGGGCCCCTAGCCAAAAACATTCAGTACTTC. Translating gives CAWSGTSGPLAKNIQYF.

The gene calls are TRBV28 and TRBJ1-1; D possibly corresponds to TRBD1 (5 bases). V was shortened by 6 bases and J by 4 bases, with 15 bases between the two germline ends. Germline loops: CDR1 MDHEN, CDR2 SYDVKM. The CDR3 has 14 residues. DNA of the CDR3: TGTGCCAGCAGCCTGACCCGGGGGGGCACTGAAGCTTTCTTT. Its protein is CASSLTRGGTEAFF. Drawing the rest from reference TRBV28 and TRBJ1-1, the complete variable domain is DVKVTQSSRYLVKRTGEKVFLECVQDMDHENMFWYRQDPGLGLRLIYFSYDVKMKEKGDIPEGYSVSREKKERFSLILESASTNQTSMYLCASSLTRGGTEAFFGQGTRLTVV.

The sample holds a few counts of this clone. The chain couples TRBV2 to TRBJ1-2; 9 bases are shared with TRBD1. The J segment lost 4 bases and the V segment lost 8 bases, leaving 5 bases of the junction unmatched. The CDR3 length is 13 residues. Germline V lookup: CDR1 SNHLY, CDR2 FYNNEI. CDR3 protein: CASRGQGIYGYTF. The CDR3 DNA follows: TGTGCCAGCCGTGGACAGGGGATCTATGGCTACACCTTC.

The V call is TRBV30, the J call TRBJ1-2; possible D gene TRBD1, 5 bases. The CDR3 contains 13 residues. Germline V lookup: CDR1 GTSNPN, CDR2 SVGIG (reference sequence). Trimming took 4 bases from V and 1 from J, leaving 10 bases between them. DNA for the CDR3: TGTGCCTGGACCGGGGGGGTTAACTATGGCTACACCTTC. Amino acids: CAWTGGVNYGYTF.

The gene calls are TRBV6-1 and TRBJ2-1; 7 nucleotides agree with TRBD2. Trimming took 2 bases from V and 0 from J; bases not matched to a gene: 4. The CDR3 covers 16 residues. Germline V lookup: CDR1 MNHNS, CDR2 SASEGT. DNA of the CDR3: TGTGCCAGCAGTGAATTCGGCGGGGGCTCCTACAATGAGCAGTTCTTC. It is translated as CASSEFGGGSYNEQFF.